A single sample is the source of the 27 T cell receptor beta chains below, sequenced in a study of CD8 T cells in ankylosing spondylitis. Notes on the study in general: A TCR beta motif made of fewer than ten highly homologous variants seemed typical of ankylosing spondylitis blood.

Their target antigens are unknown. Using its own MiXCR run on the 5' RACE reads, TCRdb lists one record per CDR3 protein. There are around 480,000 distinct CDR3 sequences in the sample; more than 15% occur only once, and under 1.2% lies in the top ten. Sequencing input: blood, either unsorted or a sorted T cell fraction (not recorded which). The receptor source for this set is a male donor with ankylosing spondylitis.

This clonotype has just a few counts. Because it lacks the conserved phenylalanine or tryptophan at the end, this CDR3 is likely a read error. The DNA is omitted, as the CDR3 cannot be located on it reliably, and the CDR3 follows TCRdb's listing. The CDR3 loop is CASSSPSG. The J gene is TRBJ2-7, the V gene TRBV12-3 or TRBV12-4; the table names TRBD1, a call not compared with the DNA. The CDR3 is made up of 8 amino acids, end residues included.

This clonotype has only a few counts. The chain employs TRBV7-9 and TRBJ1-1; D is unclear. The CDR3 length is 16 residues. V dropped 5 bases and J dropped 1 base, with 17 bases sitting between them. Germline V gene sequence: CDR1 SEHNR, CDR2 FQNEAQ (reference sequence). The CDR3 protein is CASSPHPDGSNTEAFF. The CDR3 DNA reads as TGTGCCAGCAGCCCCCACCCGGACGGTTCGAACACTGAAGCTTTCTTT.

This clonotype has just a few counts. The chain uses TRBV10-3 and TRBJ1-5, with a tentative D call TRBD1 (5 bases). Trimming removed 8 bases from V and 7 bases from J, with 18 bases in between. The length of the CDR3 is 14 residues. In germline, CDR1 is ENHRY, CDR2 SYGVKD. Written as DNA, the CDR3 is TGTGCCATCCGGGAGGGCAGGGAAGGACAGCCCCAGCATTTT. As protein: CAIREGREGQPQHF.

The chain has TRBV4-1 and TRBJ2-3; tentatively, D is TRBD2 (6 bases). V was cut by 4 bases and J by 2 bases, with 16 bases left in between. The CDR3 spans 16 residues. Germline values: CDR1 MGHRA, CDR2 YSYEKL. The CDR3 loop is CASSPPPRGNTDTQYF. CDR3 DNA: TGCGCCAGCAGCCCACCCCCCCGGGGGAACACAGATACGCAGTATTTT.

CDR3 loop: CASSQDFAAYEQYF. The DNA of the CDR3 is TGCGCCAGCAGCCAAGATTTTGCAGCCTACGAGCAGTACTTC. The chain employs TRBV4-3 and TRBJ2-7, with D unclear. From germline, CDR1 is LGHNA and CDR2 YSLEER. Trimming shortened V by 0 bases and J by 2 bases, and 8 bases separated the two germline ends. This CDR3 has 14 amino acids.

This chain uses TRBV12-3 or TRBV12-4 with TRBJ2-3; 9 nucleotides agree with TRBD1. V dropped 5 bases and J dropped 4; count of bases not matched to a gene: 7. The CDR3 has 15 amino acids. CDR3 in amino acids: CASSQQGAVADTQYF. The CDR3 nucleotides read TGTGCCAGCAGTCAACAGGGGGCCGTCGCAGATACGCAGTATTTT.

The chain has TRBV12-3 or TRBV12-4 and TRBJ2-7; 8 nucleotides match TRBD2. The CDR3 covers 16 residues. V lost 5 bases and J lost 4; bases outside the gene matches: 13. The CDR3 region has the DNA TGTGCCAGCAGTCCCCCGCCCGGGGGGGGCCTTTACGAGCAGTACTTC. This gives the protein CASSPPPGGGLYEQYF.

The chain recombines TRBV6-5 with TRBJ1-1; 7 bases map to TRBD1. Unmatched junction bases numbered 13, after V lost 4 bases and J lost 5 bases. CDR3 length equals 16 residues. The germline CDR1 and CDR2 sequences are MNHEY and SVGAGI. The CDR3 DNA is TGTGCCAGCAGTTTCGGGACAGCGTTCCGAGGGACTGAAGCTTTCTTT. Its translation: CASSFGTAFRGTEAFF.

In this sample, this clonotype turned up a few times. J is TRBJ2-2 and V is TRBV20-1, with 9 bases aligning to TRBD2. Trimming cost V 3 bases and J 7 bases; bases outside gene matches: 3. The CDR3 length is 13 residues. CDR1 and CDR2 (germline): DFQATT, SNEGSKA (reference sequence). The DNA for the CDR3 is TGCAGTGCTAGTTCTAGCGGGGACGGGGAGCTGTTTTTT. The encoded protein is CSASSSGDGELFF.

Here the CDR3 DNA reads TGCAGTGCTAGAGACACGGACAGGAACTATGGCTACACCTTC. Its translation: CSARDTDRNYGYTF. J is TRBJ1-2 and V is TRBV20-1; TRBD1 matches 7 bases. Unmatched junction bases numbered 3, after V lost 0 bases and J lost 2 bases. This CDR3 region has 14 residues. In germline, CDR1 is DFQATT, CDR2 SNEGSKA (reference sequence).

This clonotype was picked up many times. The chain links TRBV6-5 to TRBJ2-4, with D tentatively TRBD2 (7 bases). The germline V gene encodes CDR1 MNHEY and CDR2 SVGAGI. The V and J ends lost 1 base and 8 bases respectively, with 15 bases between them. The CDR3 extends over 15 amino acids. CDR3 in DNA: TGTGCCAGCAGTTACTTGGGAGGGGGTCTAGACATTCAGTACTTC. It translates to CASSYLGGGLDIQYF.

This clonotype was counted only a few times. The chain joins TRBV12-3 or TRBV12-4 to TRBJ2-1; TRBD2 matches at 9 bases. The CDR3 has 14 amino acids. V lost 8 bases to trimming and J lost 6 bases; unmatched junction nucleotides: 8. In DNA form, the CDR3 reads TGTGCCAGCGCTCCGGGCGGGGGGGTCAATGAGCAGTTCTTC. This translates into CASAPGGGVNEQFF.

V gene TRBV24-1 combines with J gene TRBJ2-1; D uncertain. CDR1 is KGHDR and CDR2 is SFDVKD in the germline V gene. Between the trimmed V and J ends, which lost 4 bases and 6 bases, there was a span of 15 bases. This CDR3 has 15 amino acids. For the CDR3, the DNA is TGTGCCACCAGTGAAGGGTGGAGATGGGGCAATGAGCAGTTCTTC. Protein: CATSEGWRWGNEQFF.

This clonotype came up many times. V usage is TRBV2 and J usage is TRBJ2-1; 8 nucleotides agree with TRBD2. This CDR3 is 15 amino acids long. With V trimmed by 5 bases and J by 7 bases, 10 bases remained unmatched. The germline gives CDR1 SNHLY, CDR2 FYNNEI. The CDR3 nucleotides are TGTGCCAGCAGTTCTCTCGGGACTAGGAGGAATGAGCAGTTCTTC. Its translation: CASSSLGTRRNEQFF.

In its sample, this clonotype was seen a few times. The chain couples TRBV12-3 or TRBV12-4 to TRBJ2-1, with 14 bases lining up with TRBD2. The CDR3 consists of 13 residues. The trim removed 3 bases at V and 15 bases at J, leaving 4 bases unmatched. The CDR3 DNA is TGTGCCAGCAGTTTGGGACTAGCGGGAGACCTGTTCTTC. It yields the protein CASSLGLAGDLFF.

This chain uses TRBV18 with TRBJ2-1; TRBD2 agrees at 8 bases. The CDR3 loop spans 15 amino acids. In germline, CDR1 is KGHSH, CDR2 LQKENI. V was pared by 3 bases and J by 4 bases, with 5 bases of the junction left unmatched. The CDR3 protein is CASSPNSGEYNEQFF. CDR3 nucleotides: TGTGCCAGCTCACCTAATAGCGGGGAGTACAATGAGCAGTTCTTC. Full variable domain (remainder filled in from reference TRBV18 and TRBJ2-1): NAGVMQNPRHLVRRRGQEARLRCSPMKGHSHVYWYRQLPEEGLKFMVYLQKENIIDESGMPKERFSAEFPKEGPSILRIQQVVRGDSAAYFCASSPNSGEYNEQFFGPGTRLTVL.

This rearrangement joins TRBV12-3 or TRBV12-4 to TRBJ1-1; the D gene is possibly TRBD1 (6 bases). This CDR3 contains 17 residues. The V end lost 3 bases, the J end lost 1 base, and 18 bases lay between the germline ends. CDR3 bases: TGTGCCAGCAGTTTCAGCGGCAGGGGACTATGGAACACTGAAGCTTTCTTT. It encodes CASSFSGRGLWNTEAFF.

This clonotype was seen a few times. The chain has TRBV20-1 and TRBJ1-2; D gene ambiguous. Trimming removed 5 bases at V and 4 bases at J, with 14 bases between. This CDR3 has 13 residues. The V gene's germline CDR1 is DFQATT and CDR2 SNEGSKA (reference sequence). CDR3 in amino acids: CSAPVGRSYGYTF. The CDR3 coding sequence is TGCAGTGCTCCCGTGGGCAGGAGCTATGGCTACACCTTC.

This clonotype has a handful of counts. This chain connects TRBV10-1 to TRBJ2-3; D remains unclear. The CDR3 is 14 residues long. The V and J ends lost 2 bases and 0 bases respectively, with 6 bases between them. The V gene's germline CDR1 is WNHNN and CDR2 SYGVQD (reference sequence). CDR3 sequence: CASSEVVSTDTQYF. CDR3 DNA: TGCGCCAGCAGTGAGGTGGTTAGCACAGATACGCAGTATTTT.

This clonotype was detected only a few times. This rearrangement joins TRBV5-1 to TRBJ1-6; perhaps TRBD1 as D (5 bases). The CDR3 consists of 18 residues. V lost 0 bases and J 7 bases, leaving 20 bases between the germline ends. Germline V gene data show CDR1 as SGHRS and CDR2 as YFSETQ. CDR3 in DNA: TGCGCCAGCAGCTTGGAACTGGGTGTGGGACTGGGGAATTCACCCCTCCACTTT. It translates to CASSLELGVGLGNSPLHF.

This clonotype was observed many times. This chain connects TRBV12-3 or TRBV12-4 to TRBJ2-1; D is uncertain. V lost 1 base and J lost 6, with 7 bases in between. The CDR3 covers 13 residues. CDR3 sequence reads: CASSLGGRNEQFF. The CDR3 DNA is TGTGCCAGCAGTTTAGGTGGCCGCAATGAGCAGTTCTTC.

This clonotype showed up many times. The chain employs TRBV28 and TRBJ2-1; 9 bases are shared with TRBD1. This CDR3 has 14 residues. In germline, CDR1 is MDHEN, CDR2 SYDVKM. After removal of 5 bases from V and 5 bases from J, the junction contained 4 bases not matched to a gene. The chain's CDR3 is CASSETGGNNEQFF. The CDR3 DNA follows: TGTGCCAGCAGTGAGACAGGGGGGAACAATGAGCAGTTCTTC.

The chain has TRBV4-3 and TRBJ2-3; 10 bases match TRBD2. The CDR3 runs to 19 residues. J gave up 0 bases and V 0 bases, and 9 bases lay outside the gene matches. Germline assignment: CDR1 LGHNA and CDR2 YSLEER. CDR3 DNA sequence: TGCGCCAGCAGCCAAGATCACCTAGCGGGAGTCCCTAGCACAGATACGCAGTATTTT. Its protein product is CASSQDHLAGVPSTDTQYF.

This clonotype was counted a few times. CDR3 sequence reads: CASSGTGTSDTQYF. The DNA for the CDR3 is TGTGCCAGCTCCGGGACAGGGACATCAGATACGCAGTATTTT. V and J are TRBV9 and TRBJ2-3, with 9 positions matching TRBD1. Germline assignment: CDR1 SGDLS and CDR2 YYNGEE. V lost 7 bases, J lost 4 bases, and 7 bases stayed unmatched. This CDR3 has 14 residues.

The V gene is TRBV7-2, the J gene TRBJ1-5; 8 bases are shared with TRBD1. CDR3 size: 16 residues. Germline V lookup: CDR1 SGHTA, CDR2 FQGNSA. V shed 5 bases and J 3 bases; nucleotides not matched to a gene: 9. CDR3 nucleotides: TGTGCCAGCAGCGCATACTCGACAGGGGTCAATCAGCCCCAGCATTTT. It encodes CASSAYSTGVNQPQHF.

The V call is TRBV6-1, the J call TRBJ2-7; weak D call: TRBD1 (6 bases). V dropped 6 bases and J dropped 3 bases, with 15 bases sitting between them. CDR1 is MNHNS and CDR2 is SASEGT in the germline V gene. The CDR3 is 14 amino acids. Here the CDR3 reads CASRQGTKSYEQYF. DNA for the CDR3: TGTGCCAGCAGACAAGGGACAAAGAGCTACGAGCAGTACTTC.

The chain joins TRBV7-3 to TRBJ2-2; 15 bases fit TRBD2. The germline gives CDR1 SGHTA, CDR2 FQGTGA. The junction had 6 bases not matched to a gene; V was cut back by 5 bases and J by 5 bases. This CDR3 contains 17 residues. CDR3 DNA sequence: TGTGCCAGCAGCCCCCCAGGACTAGCGGGGGGGACCGGGGAGCTGTTTTTT. This sequence encodes CASSPPGLAGGTGELFF.